This TCR beta chain was observed in a study of T cell responses to AZD1222 COVID-19 vaccine. Study conclusions and caveats: Seropositive AZD1222 recipients at baseline numbered only five or six. The peak T cell response came first, and repertoires were sampled only after it. Reports say nearly half of spike-specific TCRs go after unmutated variant regions. Dominant CD4 TCR responses targeted spike regions 160-218 and 743-854.

Clones were sequenced by immunoSEQ multiplex PCR, and TCRdb holds only the in-frame ones, with some missing. The profile covers 70,000 to 95,000 clones, with roughly 86% appearing a single time and about 2.8% taken by the ten largest. Of note for this clone: Its antigen remains unknown.

Germline V gene data show CDR1 as SGDLS and CDR2 as YYNGEE. The V gene lost 1 base and the J gene lost 4 bases, with 11 bases spanning the gap. The CDR3 runs to 14 residues. The starting material was peripheral blood, obtained on day 0 of MenACWY control vaccination. The sequence derives from an adult in good health. This chain uses TRBV9 with TRBJ1-1; D call uncertain. CDR3 nucleotides: TGTGCCAGCAGCGTACTGGGAATGGGCACTGAAGCTTTCTTT. It yields the protein CASSVLGMGTEAFF.